Below are 4 T cell receptor beta chains sequenced from a single sample in a study of shared clonotypes between healthy human individuals. TCRdb's copy holds only in-frame clones and misses some; the assay was immunoSEQ multiplex PCR. The table shows around 700,000 clones, with around 72% occurring only once. Sequencing was performed on memory CD4+ T cells sorted from blood. The subset here: CD45RA-negative fraction. The receptors here all came from a woman in her 30s in good health.

The genes are TRBV5-1 and TRBJ2-1; D uncertain. Germline CDR1 and CDR2: SGHRS and YFSETQ. V lost 0 bases and J lost 2, with 6 bases in between. The CDR3 covers 14 residues. The CDR3: CASSLESPYNEQFF. In DNA form, the CDR3 reads TGCGCCAGCAGCTTGGAGTCTCCCTACAATGAGCAGTTCTTC.

The J gene is TRBJ2-5, the V gene TRBV2; 9 bases match TRBD2. CDR1 is SNHLY and CDR2 is FYNNEI in the germline V gene. This CDR3 contains 14 residues. The V and J ends lost 3 bases and 5 bases, in that order; junction bases with no gene match: 4. CDR3 protein: CASSEASGVETQYF. The CDR3 DNA reads TGTGCCAGCAGTGAGGCTAGCGGGGTGGAGACCCAGTACTTC.

The chain is built from TRBV14 and TRBJ2-5, with D possibly being TRBD1 (6 bases). With 4 bases removed from V and 5 bases from J, the gap between germline ends came to 20 bases. The CDR3 loop spans 16 amino acids. Looked up from germline, CDR1 is SGHDN and CDR2 is FVKESK. The CDR3 coding sequence is TGTGCCAGCAGCCCCCTCGTGGGGGCTGTGAAGGAGACCCAGTACTTC. Its translation is CASSPLVGAVKETQYF. Together with reference TRBV14 and TRBJ2-5, the CDR3 gives the full variable domain: EAGVTQFPSHSVIEKGQTVTLRCDPISGHDNLYWYRRVMGKEIKFLLHFVKESKQDESGMPNNRFLAERTGGTYSTLKVQPAELEDSGVYFCASSPLVGAVKETQYFGPGTRLLVL.

This clone was found many times. This sequence joins TRBV6-5 and TRBJ2-7; maybe TRBD1 (6 bases). CDR3 length: 15 amino acids. The germline CDR1 and CDR2 sequences are MNHEY and SVGAGI. V shed 2 bases and J shed 4 bases, with 15 bases lying between them. CDR3 amino acids: CASSYGTQALYEQYF. CDR3 nucleotide sequence: TGTGCCAGCAGTTACGGGACACAGGCCCTTTACGAGCAGTACTTC.